The clone carrying this T cell receptor (beta chain) has a count of ten or more. Its antigen is still unknown. Time point here: newly diagnosed GD, antithyroid drugs for less than 3 months. The authors made the TCR library using RNA they extracted from PBMCs. V was trimmed by 6 bases and J by 0 bases, leaving 7 bases between them. The CDR3 loop spans 13 amino acids. CDR1 is KGHDR and CDR2 is SFDVKD in the germline V gene. This sample was taken from a study of regulatory T cells in long-lasting Graves disease. Notes on the study in general: TCR diversity in persistent Graves' patients was below that of newly diagnosed ones.

TCR beta libraries were built with iRepertoire HTBI primers and Arm-PCR of CDR3 regions. MiXCR, applied by TCRdb to the multiplex PCR reads, yields one record per CDR3 protein. Here the sample spans 680,000 or so distinct CDR3 sequences, roughly 15% being singletons. These sequences were also reported in another study, on T cells in Graves' hyperthyroidism and ophthalmopathy.

The TCR was taken from a woman in her thirties with Graves disease. The starting material was peripheral blood mononuclear cells (PBMCs), obtained at new diagnosis, from a patient treated with antithyroid drugs. V and J are TRBV24-1 and TRBJ1-1; the D is unclear. Written as DNA, the CDR3 is TGTGCCACCAGTCAAGGGCTGAACACTGAAGCTTTCTTT. This translates into CATSQGLNTEAFF.